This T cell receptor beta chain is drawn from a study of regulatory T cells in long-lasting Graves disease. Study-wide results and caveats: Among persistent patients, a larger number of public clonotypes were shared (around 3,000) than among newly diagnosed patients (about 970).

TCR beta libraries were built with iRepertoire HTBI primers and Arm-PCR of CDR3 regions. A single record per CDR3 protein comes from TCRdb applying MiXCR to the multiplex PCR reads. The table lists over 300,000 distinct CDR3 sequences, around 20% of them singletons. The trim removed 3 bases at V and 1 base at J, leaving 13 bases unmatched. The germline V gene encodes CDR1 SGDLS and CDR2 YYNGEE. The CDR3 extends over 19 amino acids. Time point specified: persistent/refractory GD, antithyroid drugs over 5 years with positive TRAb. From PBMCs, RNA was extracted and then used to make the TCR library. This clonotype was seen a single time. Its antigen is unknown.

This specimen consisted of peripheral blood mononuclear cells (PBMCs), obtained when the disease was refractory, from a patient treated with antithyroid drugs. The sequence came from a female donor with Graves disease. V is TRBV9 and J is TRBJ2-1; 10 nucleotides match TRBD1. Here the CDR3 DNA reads TGTGCCAGCAGCGGTGTCCCGGGACAGGGGTTAAGGTCCTACAATGAGCAGTTCTTC. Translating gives CASSGVPGQGLRSYNEQFF. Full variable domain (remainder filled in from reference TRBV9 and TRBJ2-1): DSGVTQTPKHLITATGQRVTLRCSPRSGDLSVYWYQQSLDQGLQFLIQYYNGEERAKGNILERFSAQQFPDLHSELNLSSLELGDSALYFCASSGVPGQGLRSYNEQFFGPGTRLTVL.